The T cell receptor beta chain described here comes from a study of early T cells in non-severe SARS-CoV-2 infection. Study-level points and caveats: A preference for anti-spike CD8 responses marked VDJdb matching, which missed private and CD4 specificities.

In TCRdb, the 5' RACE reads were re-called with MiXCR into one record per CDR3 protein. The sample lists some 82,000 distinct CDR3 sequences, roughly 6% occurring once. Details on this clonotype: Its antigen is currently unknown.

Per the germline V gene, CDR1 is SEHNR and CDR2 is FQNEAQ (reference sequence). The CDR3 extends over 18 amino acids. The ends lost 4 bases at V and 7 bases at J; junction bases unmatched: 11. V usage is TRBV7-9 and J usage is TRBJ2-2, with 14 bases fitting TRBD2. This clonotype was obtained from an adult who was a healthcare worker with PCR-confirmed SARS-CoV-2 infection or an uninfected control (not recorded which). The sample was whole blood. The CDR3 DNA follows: TGTGCCAGCAGCTATGCCGGGACTAGCGGGAGTTCTGGCGGGGAGCTGTTTTTT. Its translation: CASSYAGTSGSSGGELFF.